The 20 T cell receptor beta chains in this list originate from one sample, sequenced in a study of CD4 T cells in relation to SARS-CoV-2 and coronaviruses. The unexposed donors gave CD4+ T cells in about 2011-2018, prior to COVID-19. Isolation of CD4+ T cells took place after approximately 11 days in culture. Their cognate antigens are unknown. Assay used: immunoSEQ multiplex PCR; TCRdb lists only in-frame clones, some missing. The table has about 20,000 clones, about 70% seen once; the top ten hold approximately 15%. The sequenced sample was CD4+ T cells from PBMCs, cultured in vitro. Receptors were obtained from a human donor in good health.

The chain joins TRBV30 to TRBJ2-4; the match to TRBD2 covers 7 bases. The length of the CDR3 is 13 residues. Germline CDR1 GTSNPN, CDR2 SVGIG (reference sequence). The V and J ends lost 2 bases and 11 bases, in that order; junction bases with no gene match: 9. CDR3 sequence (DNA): TGTGCCTGGAGTAGTGCGGGAGAGAGGGTTCAGTACTTC. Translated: CAWSSAGERVQYF.

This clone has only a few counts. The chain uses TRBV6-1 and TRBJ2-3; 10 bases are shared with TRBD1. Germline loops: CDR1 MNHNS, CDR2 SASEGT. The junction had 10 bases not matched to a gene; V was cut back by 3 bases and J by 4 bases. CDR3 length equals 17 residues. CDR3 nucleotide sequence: TGTGCCAGCAGTGAGGCCCCGACAGGGGGCGGCCCAGATACGCAGTATTTT. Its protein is CASSEAPTGGGPDTQYF.

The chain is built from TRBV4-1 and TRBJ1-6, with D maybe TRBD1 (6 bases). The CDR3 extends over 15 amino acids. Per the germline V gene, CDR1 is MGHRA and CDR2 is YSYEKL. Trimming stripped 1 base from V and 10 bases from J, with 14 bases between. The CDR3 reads CASSQGGGRRSPLHF. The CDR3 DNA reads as TGCGCCAGCAGCCAAGGAGGGGGGCGCAGGTCACCCCTCCACTTT.

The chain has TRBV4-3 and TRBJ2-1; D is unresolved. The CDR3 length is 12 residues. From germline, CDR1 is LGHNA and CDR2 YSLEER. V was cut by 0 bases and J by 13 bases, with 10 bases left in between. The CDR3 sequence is CASSQERTYQFF. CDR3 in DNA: TGCGCCAGCAGCCAAGAACGGACCTACCAGTTCTTC.

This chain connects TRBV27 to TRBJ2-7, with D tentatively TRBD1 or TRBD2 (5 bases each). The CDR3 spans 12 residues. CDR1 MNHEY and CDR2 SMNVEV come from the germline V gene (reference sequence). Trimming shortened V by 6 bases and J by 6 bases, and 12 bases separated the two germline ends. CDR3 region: CASSTGPGEQYF. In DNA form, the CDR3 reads TGTGCCAGCAGCACGGGACCGGGCGAGCAGTACTTC.

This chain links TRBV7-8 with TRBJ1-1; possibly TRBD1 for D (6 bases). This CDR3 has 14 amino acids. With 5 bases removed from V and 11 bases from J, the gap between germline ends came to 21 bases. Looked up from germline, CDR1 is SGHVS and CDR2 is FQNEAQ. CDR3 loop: CASSPRGGSLGAFF. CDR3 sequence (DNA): TGTGCCAGCAGCCCCCGTGGGGGCTCCCTGGGGGCTTTCTTT. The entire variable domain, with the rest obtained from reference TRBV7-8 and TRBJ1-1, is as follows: GAGVSQSPRYKVAKRGQDVALRCDPISGHVSLFWYQQALGQGPEFLTYFQNEAQLDKSGLPSDRFFAERPEGSVSTLKIQRTQQEDSAVYLCASSPRGGSLGAFFGQGTRLTVV.

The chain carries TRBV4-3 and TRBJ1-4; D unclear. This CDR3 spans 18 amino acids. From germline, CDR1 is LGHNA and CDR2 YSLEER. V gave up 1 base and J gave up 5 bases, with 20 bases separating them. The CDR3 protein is CASSQGLRSTLPNEKLFF. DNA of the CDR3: TGCGCCAGCAGCCAAGGTTTGAGGTCGACGCTACCGAATGAAAAACTGTTTTTT.

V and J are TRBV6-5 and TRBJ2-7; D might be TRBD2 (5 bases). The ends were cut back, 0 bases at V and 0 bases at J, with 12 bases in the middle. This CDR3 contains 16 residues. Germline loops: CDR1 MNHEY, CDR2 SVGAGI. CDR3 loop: CASSYSRAQVSYEQYF. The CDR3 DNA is TGTGCCAGCAGTTACTCGAGGGCCCAGGTCTCCTACGAGCAGTACTTC.

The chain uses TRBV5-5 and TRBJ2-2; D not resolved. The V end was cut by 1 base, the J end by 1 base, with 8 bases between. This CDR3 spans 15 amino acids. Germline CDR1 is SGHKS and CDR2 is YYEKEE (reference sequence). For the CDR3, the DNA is TGTGCCAGCAGCTTGCGGACGGGGAACACCGGGGAGCTGTTTTTT. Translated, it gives CASSLRTGNTGELFF. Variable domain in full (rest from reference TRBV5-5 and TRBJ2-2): DAGVTQSPTHLIKTRGQQVTLRCSPISGHKSVSWYQQVLGQGPQFIFQYYEKEERGRGNFPDRFSARQFPNYSSELNVNALLLGDSALYLCASSLRTGNTGELFFGEGSRLTVL.

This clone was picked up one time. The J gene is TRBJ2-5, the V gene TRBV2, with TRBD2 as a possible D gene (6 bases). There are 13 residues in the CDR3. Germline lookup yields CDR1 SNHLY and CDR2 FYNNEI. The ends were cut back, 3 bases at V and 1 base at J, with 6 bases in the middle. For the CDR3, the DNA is TGTGCCAGCAGTGACGGGGGCCAAGAGACCCAGTACTTC. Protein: CASSDGGQETQYF.

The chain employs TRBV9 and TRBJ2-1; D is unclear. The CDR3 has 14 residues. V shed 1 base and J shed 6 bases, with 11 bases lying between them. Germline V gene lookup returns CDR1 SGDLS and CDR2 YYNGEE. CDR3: CASSVMSSLNEQFF. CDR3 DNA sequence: TGTGCCAGCAGCGTAATGTCGAGCCTCAATGAGCAGTTCTTC.

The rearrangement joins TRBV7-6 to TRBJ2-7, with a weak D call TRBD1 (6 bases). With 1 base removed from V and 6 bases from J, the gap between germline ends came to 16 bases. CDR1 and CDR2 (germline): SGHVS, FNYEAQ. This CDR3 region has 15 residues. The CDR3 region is CASSLGSQGMAEQYF. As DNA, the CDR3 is TGTGCCAGCAGCTTAGGTAGCCAGGGGATGGCCGAGCAGTACTTC. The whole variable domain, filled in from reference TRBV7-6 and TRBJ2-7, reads GAGVSQSPRYKVTKRGQDVALRCDPISGHVSLYWYRQALGQGPEFLTYFNYEAQQDKSGLPNDRFSAERPEGSISTLTIQRTEQRDSAMYRCASSLGSQGMAEQYFGPGTRLTVT.

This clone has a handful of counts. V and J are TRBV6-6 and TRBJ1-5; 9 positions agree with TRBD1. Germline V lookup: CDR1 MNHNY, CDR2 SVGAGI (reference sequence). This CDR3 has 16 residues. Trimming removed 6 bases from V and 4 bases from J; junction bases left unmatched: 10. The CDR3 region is CASRQPGQGRNQPQHF. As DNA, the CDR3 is TGTGCCAGCAGACAACCGGGACAGGGTCGGAATCAGCCCCAGCATTTT.

The CDR3 DNA sequence: TGTGCCAGCGTAGGTGGCTCCTATAATTCACCCCTCCACTTT. Residues: CASVGGSYNSPLHF. This chain joins TRBV21-1 and TRBJ1-6. TRBV21-1 is shown as a pseudogene. CDR3 length equals 14 residues.

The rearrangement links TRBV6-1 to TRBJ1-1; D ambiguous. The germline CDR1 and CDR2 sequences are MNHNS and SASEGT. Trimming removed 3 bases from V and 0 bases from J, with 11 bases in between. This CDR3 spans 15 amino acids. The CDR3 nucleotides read TGTGCCAGCAGTGACCTGGGCAGAATGAACACTGAAGCTTTCTTT. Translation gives CASSDLGRMNTEAFF.

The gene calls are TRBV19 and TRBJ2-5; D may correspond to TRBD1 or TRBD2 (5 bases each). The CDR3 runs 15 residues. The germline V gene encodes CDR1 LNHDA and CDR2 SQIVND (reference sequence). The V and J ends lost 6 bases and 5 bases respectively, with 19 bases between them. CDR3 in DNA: TGTGCCAGTAGACGGACACCGCGGGCTTGGGAGACCCAGTACTTC. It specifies CASRRTPRAWETQYF.

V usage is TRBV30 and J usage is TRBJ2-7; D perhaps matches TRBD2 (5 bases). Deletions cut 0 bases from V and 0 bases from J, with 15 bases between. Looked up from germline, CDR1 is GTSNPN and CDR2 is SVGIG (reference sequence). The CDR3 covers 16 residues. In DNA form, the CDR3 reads TGTGCCTGGAGTGTACCCGCCCTAGCTTACTCCTACGAGCAGTACTTC. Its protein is CAWSVPALAYSYEQYF.

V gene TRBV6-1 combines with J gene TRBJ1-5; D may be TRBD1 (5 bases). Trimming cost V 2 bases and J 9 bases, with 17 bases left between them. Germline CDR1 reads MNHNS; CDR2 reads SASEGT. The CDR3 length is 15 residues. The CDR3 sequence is CASSESPRGDRPQHF. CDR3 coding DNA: TGTGCCAGCAGTGAAAGCCCGCGGGGCGATCGGCCCCAGCATTTT.

DNA for the CDR3: TGTGCCAGCAGCCCATCTCTAGCGGGAGGGGGAAATGAGCAGTTCTTC. It yields the protein CASSPSLAGGGNEQFF. The chain carries TRBV11-3 and TRBJ2-1; the match to TRBD2 covers 12 bases. V shed 5 bases and J 7 bases; nucleotides not matched to a gene: 9. The CDR3 has 16 residues. Germline V gives CDR1 SGHNT, CDR2 YENEEA.

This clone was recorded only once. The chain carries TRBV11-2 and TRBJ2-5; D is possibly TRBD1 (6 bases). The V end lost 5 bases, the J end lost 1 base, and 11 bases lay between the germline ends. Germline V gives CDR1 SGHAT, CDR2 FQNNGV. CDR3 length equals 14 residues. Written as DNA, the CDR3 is TGTGCCAGCAGCCTCCGGGACACCCAAGAGACCCAGTACTTC. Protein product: CASSLRDTQETQYF.